The 22 T cell receptor beta chains below come from one sample, sequenced in a study of T cells in Graves' hyperthyroidism and ophthalmopathy. Amplification of TCR beta CDR3 regions was performed using RNA transcripts as template. In the first-round RT-PCR of the TCR CDR3, the HTBI primer set was used. One entry per CDR3 protein results from TCRdb running MiXCR on the multiplex PCR reads. This repertoire shows fewer than 850,000 distinct CDR3 sequences, 17% found once; its top ten account for roughly 16%. The sequencing input was blood. These receptors were taken from a middle-aged man with Graves' hyperthyroidism.

There are many counts of this clonotype. V usage is TRBV28 and J usage is TRBJ2-1; 10 nucleotides match TRBD2. The CDR3 loop spans 16 amino acids. The junction had 7 bases not matched to a gene; V was cut back by 6 bases and J by 2 bases. Germline CDR1 and CDR2: MDHEN and SYDVKM. The DNA for the CDR3 is TGTGCCAGCAGCACTTCCGGGACTAGCGCCTACAATGAGCAGTTCTTC. This gives the protein CASSTSGTSAYNEQFF.

Only a few counts were recorded for this clonotype. The rearrangement links TRBV28 to TRBJ2-1, with unresolved D. Germline V gene sequence: CDR1 MDHEN, CDR2 SYDVKM. The CDR3 is 11 residues long. Trimming took 7 bases from V and 4 from J, leaving 5 bases between them. The CDR3 sequence is CASTQYNEQFF. In DNA form, the CDR3 reads TGTGCCAGCACACAATACAATGAGCAGTTCTTC. Combining the CDR3 with reference TRBV28 and TRBJ2-1 gives the whole variable domain DVKVTQSSRYLVKRTGEKVFLECVQDMDHENMFWYRQDPGLGLRLIYFSYDVKMKEKGDIPEGYSVSREKKERFSLILESASTNQTSMYLCASTQYNEQFFGPGTRLTVL.

This clonotype was seen at least ten times. The chain joins TRBV13 to TRBJ1-1, with D possibly TRBD1 on 5 matching bases. The germline V and J ends were trimmed by 3 bases and 1 base, with 9 bases remaining between them. The germline V gene encodes CDR1 PRHDT and CDR2 FYEKMQ (reference sequence). This CDR3 region has 14 residues. The CDR3: CASSLWGRNTEAFF. CDR3 nucleotides: TGTGCCAGCAGCTTGTGGGGGAGGAACACTGAAGCTTTCTTT.

The V call is TRBV6-2 or TRBV6-3, the J call TRBJ1-5; D is ambiguous. The CDR3 runs to 13 residues. Germline CDR1 and CDR2: MNHEY and SVGEGT. V lost 6 bases to trimming and J lost 4 bases, with 10 bases between them. DNA of the CDR3: TGTGCCAGCAGGAGGGTGGAGAATCAGCCCCAGCATTTT. As protein: CASRRVENQPQHF.

The chain is built from TRBV24-1 and TRBJ1-2, with D tentatively TRBD1 (6 bases). This CDR3 comprises 15 residues. Germline CDR1 reads KGHDR; CDR2 reads SFDVKD. Deletions cut 0 bases from V and 4 bases from J, with 11 bases between. The CDR3, as DNA: TGTGCCACCAGTGATTTGACGGGGGGCAGCTATGGCTACACCTTC. It yields the protein CATSDLTGGSYGYTF.

This clonotype was observed at least ten times. The gene calls are TRBV5-1 and TRBJ1-1; no clear D gene. This CDR3 has 13 residues. The V gene's germline CDR1 is SGHRS and CDR2 YFSETQ. Trimming stripped 4 bases from V and 1 base from J, with 8 bases between. As DNA, the CDR3 is TGCGCCAGCAGCAAGGGCCCGAACACTGAAGCTTTCTTT. It specifies CASSKGPNTEAFF. The full variable domain, in which reference TRBV5-1 and TRBJ1-1 provide the parts outside the CDR3, is KAGVTQTPRYLIKTRGQQVTLSCSPISGHRSVSWYQQTPGQGLQFLFEYFSETQRNKGNFPGRFSGRQFSNSRSEMNVSTLELGDSALYLCASSKGPNTEAFFGQGTRLTVV.

In its sample, this clonotype was seen many times. This rearrangement joins TRBV19 to TRBJ1-3; D not certain. Per the germline V gene, CDR1 is LNHDA and CDR2 is SQIVND (reference sequence). The CDR3 sequence is 14 residues long. V lost 5 bases, J lost 0 bases, and 8 bases lay in between. This CDR3 is CASSPFGSGNTIYF. Written as DNA, the CDR3 is TGTGCCAGTAGTCCCTTCGGCTCTGGAAACACCATATATTTT.

This clonotype was seen a handful of times. The CDR3 reads CASSQERGYTEAFF. The CDR3, as DNA: TGCGCCAGCAGCCAAGAACGGGGCTACACTGAAGCTTTCTTT. This chain connects TRBV4-1 to TRBJ1-1, with a tentative D call TRBD1 (5 bases). The CDR3 runs to 14 residues. Germline V lookup: CDR1 MGHRA, CDR2 YSYEKL. Between the trimmed V and J ends, which lost 0 bases and 3 bases, there was a span of 8 bases.

The chain uses TRBV4-1 and TRBJ2-1, with TRBD2 identical over 8 bases. The CDR3 is made up of 16 amino acids. Unmatched junction bases numbered 12, after V lost 4 bases and J lost 7 bases. Looked up from germline, CDR1 is MGHRA and CDR2 is YSYEKL. This CDR3 reads CASSRPVGSGKNEQFF. The CDR3 bases are TGCGCCAGCAGCCGCCCAGTGGGTAGCGGGAAAAATGAGCAGTTCTTC.

The chain carries TRBV6-2 or TRBV6-3 and TRBJ2-3; TRBD2 matches 9 bases. V was clipped by 6 bases and J by 5 bases; unmatched bases: 12. CDR1 is MNHEY and CDR2 is SVGEGT in the germline V gene. The CDR3 contains 16 residues. The CDR3 loop is CASRFTHSGRQDTQYF. The CDR3, as DNA: TGTGCCAGCAGATTCACCCACAGCGGGAGGCAAGATACGCAGTATTTT.

This clonotype was seen more than once but under ten times. This rearrangement joins TRBV6-1 to TRBJ2-7; D remains ambiguous. CDR1 and CDR2 (germline): MNHNS, SASEGT. CDR3 length equals 15 residues. Trimming left V 6 bases short and J 2 bases short, with 17 bases between. The CDR3 protein is CASSFRNPVAYEQYF. CDR3 bases: TGTGCCAGCAGCTTCAGGAACCCGGTGGCCTACGAGCAGTACTTC.

There are many counts of this clonotype. The V and J genes are TRBV18 and TRBJ1-1; D possibly corresponds to TRBD1 (5 bases). Germline V gene data show CDR1 as KGHSH and CDR2 as LQKENI. V was pared by 0 bases and J by 2 bases, with 16 bases between. This CDR3 contains 17 residues. The CDR3: CASSPPIIREGNTEAFF. Written as DNA, the CDR3 is TGTGCCAGCTCACCACCGATTATCAGGGAGGGAAACACTGAAGCTTTCTTT. Full variable domain (remainder filled in from reference TRBV18 and TRBJ1-1): NAGVMQNPRHLVRRRGQEARLRCSPMKGHSHVYWYRQLPEEGLKFMVYLQKENIIDESGMPKERFSAEFPKEGPSILRIQQVVRGDSAAYFCASSPPIIREGNTEAFFGQGTRLTVV.

The CDR3 spells CASGLVGLADSYNEQFF. Here the CDR3 DNA reads TGTGCTAGTGGTTTGGTAGGACTAGCGGATTCCTACAATGAGCAGTTCTTC. The V call is TRBV12-5, the J call TRBJ2-1; 10 nucleotides line up with TRBD2. Unmatched junction bases numbered 3, after V lost 0 bases and J lost 1 base. The CDR3 covers 17 residues. Per the germline V gene, CDR1 is LGHNT and CDR2 is FRNRAP.

This chain uses TRBV5-5 with TRBJ2-1, with no clear D. Trimming stripped 2 bases from V and 4 bases from J, with 19 bases between. This CDR3 has 17 residues. Germline CDR1 reads SGHKS; CDR2 reads YYEKEE (reference sequence). In DNA form, the CDR3 reads TGTGCCAGCAGCTTACGGGCCGACGTGACACATTACAATGAGCAGTTCTTC. Encoded protein: CASSLRADVTHYNEQFF.

This clonotype was counted between two and nine times. This chain connects TRBV2 to TRBJ2-5, with 11 bases identical to TRBD1. Germline CDR1 reads SNHLY; CDR2 reads FYNNEI. This CDR3 is built from 15 residues. J lost 5 bases, V lost 4 bases, and 6 bases had no gene match. CDR3: CASSVRDRGFETQYF. In DNA, the CDR3 is TGTGCCAGCAGTGTCCGGGACAGGGGGTTTGAGACCCAGTACTTC.

At least ten counts were recorded for this clonotype. The genes are TRBV25-1 and TRBJ1-1; no definite D call. V was clipped by 4 bases and J by 7 bases, with 10 bases between them. The germline V gene encodes CDR1 MGHDK and CDR2 SYGVNS. The CDR3 sequence is 12 residues long. CDR3 in DNA: TGTGCCAGCAGTGGTAACGCAGATGAAGCTTTCTTT. This gives the protein CASSGNADEAFF.

This clonotype was found many times. V usage is TRBV10-2 and J usage is TRBJ1-1; D is undetermined. V was clipped by 8 bases and J by 4 bases, with 11 bases between them. This CDR3 contains 12 residues. The germline V gene encodes CDR1 WSHSY and CDR2 SAAADI. CDR3 in DNA: TGCGCCAGCCTGGGATCGGGCACTGAAGCTTTCTTT. It codes for CASLGSGTEAFF.

The sample holds a few counts of this clonotype. The chain links TRBV6-2 or TRBV6-3 to TRBJ2-6; 9 bases line up with TRBD1. The germline gives CDR1 MNHEY, CDR2 SVGEGT. V shed 5 bases, J shed 4 bases, and the junction held 3 bases outside the gene matches. This CDR3 region has 15 residues. This CDR3 reads CASSTGGGGANVLTF. As DNA, the CDR3 is TGTGCCAGCAGTACAGGGGGCGGAGGGGCCAACGTCCTGACTTTC.

The chain combines TRBV30 with TRBJ1-2; TRBD1 might be the D (6 bases). V was shortened by 6 bases and J by 4 bases, with 12 bases between the two germline ends. CDR3 length: 12 amino acids. The germline CDR1 and CDR2 sequences are GTSNPN and SVGIG (reference sequence). As DNA, the CDR3 is TGTGCCTGCCGGACAGAATTCTATGGCTACACCTTC. It translates to CACRTEFYGYTF.

This clonotype was found a few times. The chain carries TRBV18 and TRBJ1-4; tentatively, D is TRBD1 (5 bases). The V end lost 0 bases, the J end lost 5 bases, and 10 bases lay between the germline ends. The CDR3 is 15 amino acids. The V gene's germline CDR1 is KGHSH and CDR2 LQKENI. The CDR3 reads CASSPPGRRNEKLFF. The CDR3 DNA follows: TGTGCCAGCTCACCACCGGGACGTCGGAATGAAAAACTGTTTTTT.

The chain combines TRBV9 with TRBJ1-2; possibly TRBD1 for D (5 bases). The germline V and J ends were trimmed by 2 bases and 2 bases, with 10 bases remaining between them. The CDR3 runs to 14 residues. Germline V gene data show CDR1 as SGDLS and CDR2 as YYNGEE. CDR3 DNA: TGTGCCAGCAGCGTTGCAGGGCCCAACTATGGCTACACCTTC. As protein: CASSVAGPNYGYTF.

This clonotype was counted many times. The chain links TRBV27 to TRBJ2-3; TRBD1 is a possible D gene (6 bases). Looked up from germline, CDR1 is MNHEY and CDR2 is SMNVEV (reference sequence). V gave up 5 bases and J gave up 1 base, with 13 bases separating them. This CDR3 has 15 amino acids. CDR3 loop: CASSVHRDGTDTQYF. For the CDR3, the DNA is TGTGCCAGCAGTGTTCACAGGGACGGCACAGATACGCAGTATTTT.